Here is one TCR beta chain with its context. The antigen is unknown. As processed by the authors: TCR counts had a median of about 99,000 per sample and spanned about 23,224 to 750,000. TCRdb independently ran MiXCR on the RACE reads; one entry per CDR3 protein. TCRdb assigned the V and J calls; the authors' analysis was not used. The sample has 360,000 or so distinct CDR3 sequences, just under 6.5% seen once. The data were obtained in a study of human T cells and chemical hapten exposure. General study findings and limits: The number of TCRs over 1 in 1000 frequency stayed unchanged after DPC.

This CDR3 has 16 residues. V was clipped by 0 bases and J by 12 bases; unmatched bases: 13. CDR1 and CDR2 from the germline V gene are LGHNA and YSLEER. As for time point: patch test 2, 6 weeks after DPC sensitization. Treatment meaning: therapeutic diphenylcyclopropenone sensitization with weekly scalp DPC. V and J are TRBV4-3 and TRBJ2-1; 8 positions match TRBD1. The sample in question was whole blood, obtained in connection with sensitization to the hapten diphenylcyclopropenone (DPC). This sequence was found in a woman between 18 and 29 years old with alopecia areata. Some clones in this sample may be carry-over from other donors' samples. The CDR3 nucleotides are TGCGCCAGCAGCCAAGATTTGGGATCCAGGGGGCTTGGGCAGTTCTTC. Translated: CASSQDLGSRGLGQFF.